Listed below are T cell receptor beta chains from one sample, sequenced in a study of blood T cell repertoires in COVID-19. Measured with immunoSEQ multiplex PCR; TCRdb has only the in-frame clones, and not every one. Found here are 200,000 or so clones, over 80% of them singletons; the top ten hold about 5.5%. The material sequenced was peripheral blood. These TCRs come from a woman between 25 and 40 years old with acute or convalescent COVID-19. CDR3s include the opening cysteine and the closing phenylalanine or tryptophan. A D gene is named only where the DNA matches it firmly. Size is omitted from some rows. Given values are once, few, many or a class for expanded clones.

>TRBV7-3|.|.|TRBJ2-2|12
TGTGCCAGCAACACGATTTCCGGGGAGCTGTTTTTT
CASNTISGELFF
>TRBV19|.|.|TRBJ2-3|17
TGTGCCAGTAGTACGTCCCCAGGGACACAACGCACAGATACGCAGTATTTT
CASSTSPGTQRTDTQYF
>TRBV11-3|.|.|TRBJ2-2|15
TGTGCCAGCAGCTTGTCAGGGGCGAACACCGGGGAGCTGTTTTTT
CASSLSGANTGELFF
>TRBV4-2|.|.|TRBJ2-3|13
TGTGCCAGCAGCCAAGAAACATCAGATACGCAGTATTTT
CASSQETSDTQYF
>TRBV29-1|.|.|TRBJ1-2|12
TGCAGCGCATTAGACGGAGCCTATGGCTACACCTTC
CSALDGAYGYTF
>TRBV7-6|.|.|TRBJ2-1|14
TGTGCCAGCAGCTTAGAAGGACAATACAATGAGCAGTTCTTC
CASSLEGQYNEQFF
>TRBV7-8|.|TRBD2|TRBJ2-5|17
TGTGCCAGCAGCTTAGAGCGGACAGCGGGGGTCCAAGAGACCCAGTACTTC
CASSLERTAGVQETQYF
>TRBV4-1|.|.|TRBJ1-2|15
TGCGCCAGCAGCCAACGAGACCTCTCGGGCTATGGCTACACCTTC
CASSQRDLSGYGYTF
>TRBV15|.|TRBD1|TRBJ1-5|17
TGTGCCACCAGCAGGGGGACAGGGGGCTATAGCAATCAGCCCCAGCATTTT
CATSRGTGGYSNQPQHF
>TRBV11-2|.|.|TRBJ1-4|13
TGTGCCAGCAGCGGTAGTCCTAATGAAAAACTGTTTTTT
CASSGSPNEKLFF
>TRBV7-6|.|.|TRBJ1-5|15
TGTGCCAGCAGCCAAGGGGGGGCCAGCAATCAGCCCCAGCATTTT
CASSQGGASNQPQHF
>TRBV30|.|.|TRBJ2-2|15
TGTGCCTGGAGTGTCACGGTTTTTGGCACCGGGGAGCTGTTTTTT
CAWSVTVFGTGELFF
>TRBV2|.|.|TRBJ1-2|11
TGTGCCAGCCGAGGCTCTTATGGCTACACCTTC
CASRGSYGYTF
>TRBV9|once|TRBD2|TRBJ2-1|15
TGTGCCAGCAGCGCACGACTAGCGGGAGACAATGAGCAGTTCTTC
CASSARLAGDNEQFF
>TRBV27|.|TRBD2|TRBJ2-5|13
TGCCCGCTTGCGGGGGAAGCCGAAGAGACCCAGTACTTC
CPLAGEAEETQYF
>TRBV18|.|TRBD1|TRBJ2-6|17
TGTGCCAGCTCTTGGACAGGAAGTCTCTCTGGGGCCAACGTCCTGACTTTC
CASSWTGSLSGANVLTF
>TRBV18|.|TRBD1|TRBJ1-1|14
TGTGCCAGCTCACCAACGTCGACAGGGAGTGAAGCTTTCTTT
CASSPTSTGSEAFF
>TRBV27|.|TRBD2|TRBJ2-7|13
TGTGCCAGCGGGACTAGCGGGCGCCACGAGCAGTACTTC
CASGTSGRHEQYF
>TRBV12-5|.|.|TRBJ2-1|11
TGTGCTAGTGCCTTTAACAATGAGCAGTTCTTC
CASAFNNEQFF
>TRBV11-2|.|TRBD1|TRBJ2-2|15
TGTGCCAGCAGCCCCTTGACAGGGAAGGCCGGGGAGCTGTTTTTT
CASSPLTGKAGELFF
>TRBV7-8|.|.|TRBJ1-2|21
TGTGCCAGCAGCTTCGCCGACCGTGGTTCGAAGCGAGCGTTTGGCCCATATGGCTACACCTTC
CASSFADRGSKRAFGPYGYTF
>TRBV4-3|.|TRBD2|TRBJ2-3|15
TGCGCCAGCAGCCAATTAGCGGGGGGTTTAGATACGCAGTATTTT
CASSQLAGGLDTQYF
>TRBV29-1|.|TRBD1|TRBJ2-5|16
TGCAGCGTGCCTAACGCGTTCGGACAGGGATGGGAGACCCAGTACTTC
CSVPNAFGQGWETQYF
>TRBV7-9|.|.|TRBJ2-1|16
TGTGCCAGCAGCTTACCTACAGGCATGTCCAGCAATGAGCAGTTCTTC
CASSLPTGMSSNEQFF
>TRBV18|.|TRBD1|TRBJ1-6|16
TGTGCCAGCTCAACAGACGGGACAGGCTATAATTCACCCCTCCACTTT
CASSTDGTGYNSPLHF
>TRBV9|.|TRBD2|TRBJ2-3|17
TGTGCCAGCAGCGCCGGAGCACGCGGGGGTAGCACAGATACGCAGTATTTT
CASSAGARGGSTDTQYF
>TRBV28|.|TRBD2|TRBJ2-7|14
TGTGCCAGCAGGTCCGGGACTAAAATTAACGAGCAGTACTTC
CASRSGTKINEQYF
>TRBV14|few|.|TRBJ1-2|15
TGTGCCAGCAGCCCCGACTCCTGGCCGGGGGATGGCTACACCTTC
CASSPDSWPGDGYTF
>TRBV30|.|.|TRBJ2-7|12
TGTGCCTGGAGCCCCGGCTCCTACGAGCAGTACTTC
CAWSPGSYEQYF
>TRBV5-1|.|TRBD1|TRBJ2-2|15
TGCGCCAGCAGCCCGGACAGGGCGAACACCGGGGAGCTGTTTTTT
CASSPDRANTGELFF
>TRBV19|.|TRBD1|TRBJ2-7|13
TGTGCCAGTAGTCGGGACAGGGGGCACGAGCAGTACTTC
CASSRDRGHEQYF
>TRBV29-1|.|TRBD2|TRBJ2-7|14
TGCAGCGCCCAAACCGGGACTAGCGGCTACGAGCAGTACTTC
CSAQTGTSGYEQYF
>TRBV7-8|.|TRBD1|TRBJ2-2|16
TGTGCCAGCAGCTTAAGGGGGCCATCGAACACCGGGGAGCTGTTTTTT
CASSLRGPSNTGELFF
>TRBV6-2/TRBV6-3|.|.|TRBJ1-2|14
TGTGCCAGCAGCTCGACAGTGACTCTCTATGGCTACACCTTC
CASSSTVTLYGYTF
>TRBV5-1|.|.|TRBJ2-1|14
TGCGCCAGCAGCGTGGCAGGGACCTACAATGAGCAGTTCTTC
CASSVAGTYNEQFF
>TRBV28|.|TRBD1|TRBJ1-6|13
TGTGCCAGCAGTGGGACAGGGAATTCACCCCTCCACTTT
CASSGTGNSPLHF
>TRBV5-1|.|TRBD1|TRBJ1-1|18
TGCGCCAGCAGCTTTTGGACAGGGAATGGCCCGGAGTACACTGAAGCTTTCTTT
CASSFWTGNGPEYTEAFF
>TRBV4-3|few|TRBD2|TRBJ2-1|15
TGCGCCAGCAGCGTTAGACTAGCCCCCTACAATGAGCAGTTCTTC
CASSVRLAPYNEQFF
>TRBV4-2|.|.|TRBJ2-5|15
TGTGCCAGCAGCCAAGGTCCTACTAGTAGAGAGACCCAGTACTTC
CASSQGPTSRETQYF
>TRBV18|few|.|TRBJ1-1|14
TGTGCCAGCTCCCAGCAGGGGATGGGCACTGAAGCTTTCTTT
CASSQQGMGTEAFF
>TRBV9|few|.|TRBJ2-3|15
TGTGCCAGCAGCGCCTCACAGGGAACCACAGATACGCAGTATTTT
CASSASQGTTDTQYF
>TRBV5-1|.|.|TRBJ1-1|15
TGCGCCAGCAGCTTGGATGCAGGGTTCAGCACTGAAGCTTTCTTT
CASSLDAGFSTEAFF
>TRBV4-2|.|.|TRBJ2-3|14
TGTGCCAGCAGCCAAGGAAAAGTAGCGGCGCGGAAGTATTTT
CASSQGKVAARKYF
>TRBV6-1|.|.|TRBJ2-2|13
TGTGCCAGCAGGCTTATCCGGGACGGGGAGCTGTTTTTT
CASRLIRDGELFF
>TRBV19|.|TRBD2|TRBJ2-1|15
TGTGCCAGCTCAGGGACTAGCGGGGGGTTCAGTGAGCAGTTCTTC
CASSGTSGGFSEQFF
>TRBV7-9|.|TRBD2|TRBJ2-2|17
TGTGCCAGCAGCGTACTGACTAGCGGGAGGGCAACCGGGGAGCTGTTTTTT
CASSVLTSGRATGELFF
>TRBV7-9|.|TRBD1|TRBJ2-1|16
TGTGCCAGCAGCCTTAATTCAGGGGGAGCTGGGAATGAGCAGTTCTTC
CASSLNSGGAGNEQFF
>TRBV27|.|.|TRBJ2-5|16
TGTGCCAGCAGTTTATTTGAGGGGGATAGACTAGAGACCCAGTACTTC
CASSLFEGDRLETQYF
>TRBV19|.|.|TRBJ1-4|13
TGTGCCAGCTCAGGGGAGGGTAATGAAAAACTGTTTTTT
CASSGEGNEKLFF
>TRBV5-1|.|TRBD1|TRBJ2-5|14
TGCGCCAGCACACGATTAGACAGGGCAGAGACCCAGTACTTC
CASTRLDRAETQYF
>TRBV18|.|.|TRBJ1-5|15
TGTGCCAGCTCACCAACTGAGGGAAGGAATCAGCCCCAGCATTTT
CASSPTEGRNQPQHF
>TRBV19|.|TRBD1|TRBJ2-6|17
TGTGCCAGTAAAGGACAGGGTGGATTCTCTGGGGCCAACGTCCTGACTTTC
CASKGQGGFSGANVLTF
>TRBV7-2|.|TRBD2|TRBJ2-3|14
TGTGCCAGCAGCTTAGAGTGGGGGGGGTATACGCAGTATTTT
CASSLEWGGYTQYF
>TRBV7-6|.|.|TRBJ2-3|12
TGTGCCAGCAGCCCTGCGGGGGATACGCAGTATTTT
CASSPAGDTQYF
>TRBV7-9|.|.|TRBJ1-5|14
TGTGCCACCGGGAGGGGCGCGAGCAATCAGCCCCAGCATTTT
CATGRGASNQPQHF
>TRBV12-3/TRBV12-4|.|.|TRBJ2-7|12
TGTGCCAGCAGTTTGACAGGCTACGAGCAGTACTTC
CASSLTGYEQYF
>TRBV15|once|.|TRBJ2-3|15
TGTGCCACCAGCGAGGTGGGGGGGGGCGCAGATACGCAGTATTTT
CATSEVGGGADTQYF
>TRBV6-2/TRBV6-3|.|TRBD2|TRBJ2-2|16
TGTGCCAGCAGCCGGGGGGGGGCGCTGGACACCGGGGAGCTGTTTTTT
CASSRGGALDTGELFF
>TRBV5-1|.|.|TRBJ1-1|14
TGCGCCAGCAGCTTGGCCCCGGACTCCTTCGGAGCTTTCTTT
CASSLAPDSFGAFF